This T cell receptor beta chain is from a study of shared clonotypes between healthy human individuals. Findings and caveats of the study: Researchers found naive subsets generally carried larger estimated richness than memory subsets.

The CDR3 sequence is 15 residues long. The V end was cut by 2 bases, the J end by 5 bases, with 15 bases between. In germline, CDR1 is MNHNS, CDR2 SASEGT. Note on this clone: Its specificity is unknown.

The protocol was immunoSEQ multiplex PCR, while the TCRdb copy is restricted to in-frame clones and leaves out a portion. The table records about 1 million clones, under 80% of them present only once. The rearrangement uses TRBV6-1 and TRBJ2-5; D gene unclear. Sample: memory CD4+ T cells sorted from blood. This sample's subset: CD45RA-negative fraction. This sequence originates from a man aged 18 to 30 in good health. The DNA for the CDR3 is TGTGCCAGCAGTGAACCACAGAGTATATTGGAGACCCAGTACTTC. Translated, it gives CASSEPQSILETQYF.